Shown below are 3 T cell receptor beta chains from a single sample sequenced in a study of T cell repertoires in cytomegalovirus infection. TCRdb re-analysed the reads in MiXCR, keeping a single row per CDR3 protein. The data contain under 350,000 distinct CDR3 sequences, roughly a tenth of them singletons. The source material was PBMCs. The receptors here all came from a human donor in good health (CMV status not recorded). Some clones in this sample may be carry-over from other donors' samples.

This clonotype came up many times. CDR3 amino acids: CASSYAPGPSYQPQHF. CDR3 sequence (DNA): TGTGCCAGCAGCTACGCTCCGGGACCGAGTTATCAGCCCCAGCATTTT. V and J are TRBV7-6 and TRBJ1-5, with D possibly matching TRBD1 (5 bases). The ends were cut back, 4 bases at V and 5 bases at J, with 18 bases in the middle. Germline V gene lookup returns CDR1 SGHVS and CDR2 FNYEAQ. The CDR3 has 16 amino acids.

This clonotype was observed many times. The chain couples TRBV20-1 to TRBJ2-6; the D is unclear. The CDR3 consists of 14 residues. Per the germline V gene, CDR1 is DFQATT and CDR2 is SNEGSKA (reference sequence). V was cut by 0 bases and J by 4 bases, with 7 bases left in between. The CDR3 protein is CSARDPRGANVLTF. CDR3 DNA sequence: TGCAGTGCTAGAGATCCGAGAGGGGCCAACGTCCTGACTTTC.

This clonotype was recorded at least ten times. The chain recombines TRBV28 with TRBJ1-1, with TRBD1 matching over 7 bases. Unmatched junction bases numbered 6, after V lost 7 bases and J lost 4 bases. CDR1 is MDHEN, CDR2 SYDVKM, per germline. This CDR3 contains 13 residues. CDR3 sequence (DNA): TGTGCCAGCACCCAGGGGGGTCCCACTGAAGCTTTCTTT. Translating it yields CASTQGGPTEAFF.